A single sample gave rise to the 9 T cell receptor beta chains below, sequenced in a study of regulatory T cells in long-lasting Graves disease. For TCR beta, libraries came from iRepertoire HTBI primers and Arm-PCR of CDR3 regions. Each CDR3 protein is one row after TCRdb ran MiXCR on the multiplex PCR reads. The sample holds 300,000 to 400,000 distinct CDR3 sequences, 20% seen once. The time point here: persistent/refractory GD, antithyroid drugs over 5 years with positive TRAb. TCR sequences were obtained from RNA taken from PBMCs. The specimen comprised peripheral blood mononuclear cells (PBMCs), sampled when the disease was refractory, from a patient treated with antithyroid drugs. These receptors all stem from a female donor with Graves disease.

This clonotype occurred a few times. The gene calls are TRBV10-3 and TRBJ2-7; D unclear. Germline loops: CDR1 ENHRY, CDR2 SYGVKD. V lost 6 bases to trimming and J lost 2 bases, with 11 bases between them. The CDR3 covers 13 residues. In DNA form, the CDR3 reads TGTGCCATCAGCTTCGATACGACCTACGAGCAGTACTTC. Translating it yields CAISFDTTYEQYF.

This clonotype was counted between two and nine times. One junction end does not reproduce the germline sequence, and a read error may be involved. The gene calls are TRBV7-7 and TRBJ2-2; D not certain. Germline values: CDR1 SSHAT, CDR2 FNYEAQ (reference sequence). The CDR3 consists of 14 residues. The CDR3 here is CASSSSPDTGELFF. For the CDR3, the DNA is TGTGCTAGCAGCTCCTCACCGGACACCGGGGAGCTGTTTTTT.

Regarding this clonotype: A much larger clone differs by one base, so this may be a read error. This rearrangement joins TRBV6-5 to TRBJ2-5; 7 nucleotides match TRBD1. Germline CDR1 MNHEY, CDR2 SVGAGI. The CDR3 covers 17 residues. Trimming at V came to 2 bases and at J to 1 base, leaving 10 bases not matched to a gene. The DNA of the CDR3 is TGTGCCAGCAGTTACGGTCCAGGGGGAGCTTCCCAAGAGACCCAGTACTTC. Protein product: CASSYGPGGASQETQYF.

The chain carries TRBV27 and TRBJ1-2; TRBD1 matches at 11 bases. Germline trimming cut 6 bases from V and 8 bases from J; bases unmatched to any gene: 14. The CDR3 spans 16 residues. Germline-derived CDR1 and CDR2 are MNHEY and SMNVEV (reference sequence). CDR3 bases: TGTGCCAGCAGCCGGGGGGGACAGGGGGAAGTGCGCGGCTACACCTTC. Translated, it gives CASSRGGQGEVRGYTF.

With regard to this clonotype: One base separates it from a far larger clone, so it is likely a read error. The rearrangement joins TRBV7-2 to TRBJ2-7, with D perhaps being TRBD1 or TRBD2 (5 bases each). The DNA end favors TRBJ2-5, so the J call may be wrong. The germline V gene has CDR1 SGHTA and CDR2 FQGNSA. This CDR3 is built from 15 residues. CDR3 bases: TGTGCCAGCAGCTTCCTATGGGGGAAGCGAGAGACCCAGTACTTC. Translated, it gives CASSFLWGKRETQYF.

The chain employs TRBV9 and TRBJ2-7; TRBD2 might be the D (6 bases). Germline CDR1 and CDR2: SGDLS and YYNGEE. This CDR3 comprises 14 residues. The V gene lost 7 bases and the J gene lost 2 bases, with 16 bases spanning the gap. CDR3 in amino acids: CASGTGSGTYEQYF. The CDR3 DNA sequence: TGTGCCAGCGGGACTGGGAGCGGTACCTACGAGCAGTACTTC.

The V call is TRBV18, the J call TRBJ1-3, with a tentative D call TRBD1 (5 bases). The CDR3 is 15 residues long. The germline V gene encodes CDR1 KGHSH and CDR2 LQKENI. Trimming cost V 2 bases and J 0 bases, with 8 bases left between them. In nucleotides, the CDR3 is TGTGCCAGCTCACCAGAGGGGAGCTCTGGAAACACCATATATTTT. Its protein is CASSPEGSSGNTIYF.

This rearrangement joins TRBV7-9 to TRBJ2-2, with TRBD1 as a possible D gene (5 bases). V was clipped by 5 bases and J by 5 bases, with 12 bases between them. The CDR3 extends over 14 amino acids. Germline V CDR1 and CDR2: SEHNR, FQNEAQ (reference sequence). The CDR3 region is CASSRDRWTGELFF. The DNA for the CDR3 is TGTGCCAGCAGCCGCGACAGATGGACCGGGGAGCTGTTTTTT.

A few counts support this clonotype. The chain carries TRBV5-1 and TRBJ2-2; TRBD2 matches at 9 bases. The V and J ends lost 4 bases and 1 base, in that order; junction bases with no gene match: 5. Germline CDR1 and CDR2: SGHRS and YFSETQ. The CDR3 totals 16 residues. Here the CDR3 DNA reads TGCGCCAGCAGCCCCCTAGCGGGGAAGAACACCGGGGAGCTGTTTTTT. Its protein product is CASSPLAGKNTGELFF.